This T cell receptor beta chain comes out of a study of identical twins. MiXCR was run by TCRdb on the 5' RACE reads, yielding one entry per CDR3 protein. In the table there are roughly 1,500,000 distinct CDR3 sequences, around 33% of which are singletons. The CDR3 runs to 23 residues. The chain joins TRBV21-1 to TRBJ1-1; the DNA was not used to check the table's D call, TRBD1. TRBV21-1 is assigned pseudogene status. Material for sequencing was cord blood. This TCR was sampled from a newborn girl in good health. The CDR3 sequence is CASSKAGIGQGSSAGHRITEAFF. As DNA, the CDR3 is TGTGCCAGCAGCAAAGCGGGGATCGGGCAGGGGTCTTCCGCGGGACACCGAATCACTGAAGCTTTCTTT.